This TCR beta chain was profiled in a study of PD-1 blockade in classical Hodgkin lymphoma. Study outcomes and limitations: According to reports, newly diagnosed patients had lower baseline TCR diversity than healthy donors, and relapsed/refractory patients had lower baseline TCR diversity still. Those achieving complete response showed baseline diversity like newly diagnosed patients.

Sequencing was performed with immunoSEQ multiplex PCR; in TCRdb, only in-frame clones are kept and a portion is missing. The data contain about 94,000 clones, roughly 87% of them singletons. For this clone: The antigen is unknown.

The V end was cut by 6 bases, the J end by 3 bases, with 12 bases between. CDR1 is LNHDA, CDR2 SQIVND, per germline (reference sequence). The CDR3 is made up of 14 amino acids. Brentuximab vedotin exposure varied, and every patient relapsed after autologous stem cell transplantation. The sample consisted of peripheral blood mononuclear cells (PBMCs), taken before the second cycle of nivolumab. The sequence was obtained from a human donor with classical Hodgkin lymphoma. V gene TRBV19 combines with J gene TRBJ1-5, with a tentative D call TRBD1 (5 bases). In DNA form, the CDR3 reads TGTGCCAGTAGCCTCCTAGGGGACAATCAGCCCCAGCATTTT. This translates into CASSLLGDNQPQHF.